This TCR beta chain emerged from a study of human T cells and chemical hapten exposure. Study context: The upper back received 0.01% DPC by patch testing, with results read at 6 days.

Germline V gives CDR1 MNHEY, CDR2 SVGAGI. The V gene end was trimmed by 8 bases and the J gene end by 2 bases; junction bases not matched to a gene: 15. The CDR3 totals 17 residues. Study-wide points: The number of TCRs above 1 in 1000 frequency did not change after DPC sensitization.

Time point given: pre-sensitization, week 0. Regarding treatment: therapeutic diphenylcyclopropenone sensitization with weekly scalp DPC. This clonotype was seen only a few times. Its target is not known. Original analysis: A per-sample median of approximately 100,000 TCRs was observed, with a range of roughly 20,000 to 750,000. MiXCR, run by TCRdb on the RACE reads, gives a single entry per CDR3 protein. The V and J calls come from TCRdb's annotation, not from the publication. The table lists more than 55,000 distinct CDR3 sequences, more than 7.5% of them singletons. The clonotype comes from a middle-aged man with alopecia areata. Some clones in this sample may be carry-over from other donors' samples. V and J are TRBV6-5 and TRBJ2-7, with 10 bases aligning to TRBD2. The sequencing used whole blood, collected in connection with sensitization to the hapten diphenylcyclopropenone (DPC). This CDR3 reads CASGRASGSEIPYEQYF. The CDR3 DNA reads as TGTGCCAGCGGGCGTGCTAGCGGGAGCGAAATTCCCTACGAGCAGTACTTC.